The T cell receptor beta chain described here comes from a study of blood T cell repertoires in COVID-19. Some clones are missing from TCRdb's copy, which holds only in-frame ones; the method was immunoSEQ multiplex PCR. The profile shows 150,000 to 160,000 clones, 75% to 95% of them singletons. Germline V lookup: CDR1 SGHRS, CDR2 YFSETQ. This CDR3 spans 13 amino acids. The V gene lost 5 bases and the J gene lost 4 bases, with 12 bases spanning the gap. The receptor was derived from a man aged 45-65 years with acute or convalescent COVID-19. The rearrangement uses TRBV5-1 and TRBJ1-1; D might be TRBD1 (5 bases). Sequencing was carried out using peripheral blood. CDR3 loop: CASSGLRGTEAFF. The CDR3, as DNA: TGCGCCAGCAGTGGATTAAGGGGCACTGAAGCTTTCTTT.